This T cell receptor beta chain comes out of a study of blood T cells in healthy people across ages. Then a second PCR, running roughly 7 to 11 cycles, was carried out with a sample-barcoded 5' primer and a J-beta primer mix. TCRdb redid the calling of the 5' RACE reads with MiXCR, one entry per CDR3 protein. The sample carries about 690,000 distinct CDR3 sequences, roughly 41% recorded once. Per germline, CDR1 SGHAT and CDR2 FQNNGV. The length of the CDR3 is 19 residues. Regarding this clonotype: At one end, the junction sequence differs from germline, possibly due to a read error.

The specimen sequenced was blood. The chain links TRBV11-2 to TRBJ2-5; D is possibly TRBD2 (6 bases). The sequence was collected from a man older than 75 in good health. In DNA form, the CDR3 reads TGTGCCAGTAGCTTACGGATTAGGTTTAGCGGATCCTTACAAGAGACCCAGTACTTC. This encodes CASSLRIRFSGSLQETQYF.